This T cell receptor beta chain derives from a study of cytomegalovirus exposure and HLA in healthy donors. The CDR3 is 17 residues long. J gave up 0 bases and V 5 bases, and 6 bases lay outside the gene matches. Germline CDR1 SGHVS, CDR2 FNYEAQ. The study ran its PCR with 60 Vbeta and 13 Jbeta primers. Generated by immunoSEQ multiplex PCR, the TCRdb table keeps only in-frame clones and is missing some. The repertoire holds 150,000 or so clones, with about four fifths as singletons. Sample: PBMCs. This chain links TRBV7-6 with TRBJ2-7, with 14 bases lining up with TRBD2. The TCR comes from a man aged 18-30 years in good health and CMV-seropositive. The CDR3 loop reads CASSDGLAGGSSYEQYF. The CDR3 DNA sequence: TGTGCCAGCAGCGACGGACTAGCGGGAGGAAGCTCCTACGAGCAGTACTTC.